What follows are 5 T cell receptor beta chains derived from one specimen sequenced in a study of circulating and synovial CD4+ cells in juvenile arthritis. Assay used: immunoSEQ multiplex PCR; TCRdb lists only in-frame clones, some missing. This sample has fewer than 40,000 clones, with around 93% found just once. The sequencing sample was made of CD4+ T cells from blood. The receptors originated from a human donor with juvenile idiopathic arthritis.

This chain links TRBV7-3 with TRBJ1-1; 7 bases are shared with TRBD1. J lost 5 bases, V lost 3 bases, and 3 bases had no gene match. From germline, CDR1 is SGHTA and CDR2 FQGTGA. This CDR3 region has 13 residues. The CDR3 here is CASSFQGQTEAFF. CDR3 DNA: TGTGCCAGCAGCTTCCAGGGACAGACTGAAGCTTTCTTT.

The chain is built from TRBV19 and TRBJ2-5, with TRBD2 as a possible D gene (6 bases). V was cut by 6 bases and J by 5 bases, with 22 bases left in between. In germline, CDR1 is LNHDA, CDR2 SQIVND (reference sequence). The CDR3 runs 16 residues. CDR3 residues: CASSPLVASALETQYF. The CDR3 coding sequence is TGTGCCAGTAGCCCATTAGTGGCTAGCGCCCTTGAGACCCAGTACTTC.

The chain combines TRBV12-5 with TRBJ2-3; the match to TRBD2 covers 12 bases. The germline V gene has CDR1 LGHNT and CDR2 FRNRAP. The J segment lost 1 base and the V segment lost 3 bases, leaving 5 bases of the junction unmatched. The CDR3 runs to 17 residues. The CDR3 sequence: CASGFGGLAGRTDTQYF. In DNA form, the CDR3 reads TGTGCTAGTGGTTTTGGGGGACTAGCGGGCCGCACAGATACGCAGTATTTT.

This chain joins TRBV7-2 and TRBJ2-7, with a weak D call TRBD1 (6 bases). CDR3 size: 13 residues. Germline CDR1 is SGHTA and CDR2 is FQGNSA. V lost 5 bases, J lost 2 bases, and 10 bases lay in between. CDR3 region: CASSRRDTYEQYF. CDR3 DNA sequence: TGTGCCAGCAGCCGCCGGGACACCTACGAGCAGTACTTC.

This chain links TRBV19 with TRBJ1-5; 7 bases fit TRBD1. In germline, CDR1 is LNHDA, CDR2 SQIVND (reference sequence). This CDR3 has 17 residues. The ends lost 5 bases at V and 0 bases at J; junction bases unmatched: 10. This CDR3 is CASSRPDRTNSNQPQHF. As DNA, the CDR3 is TGTGCCAGTAGTCGCCCGGACAGGACAAATAGCAATCAGCCCCAGCATTTT.